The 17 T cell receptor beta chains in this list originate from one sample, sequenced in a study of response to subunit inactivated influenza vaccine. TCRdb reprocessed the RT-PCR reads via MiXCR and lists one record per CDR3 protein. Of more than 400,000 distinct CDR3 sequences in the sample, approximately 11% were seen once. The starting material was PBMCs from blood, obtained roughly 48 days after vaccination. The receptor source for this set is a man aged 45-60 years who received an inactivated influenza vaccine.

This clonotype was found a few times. CDR3 in amino acids: CSATELAGGNRDTQYF. CDR3 nucleotides: TGCAGTGCTACAGAACTAGCGGGAGGGAATAGAGATACGCAGTATTTT. The chain couples TRBV20-1 to TRBJ2-3; 13 bases match TRBD2. CDR1 and CDR2 (germline): DFQATT, SNEGSKA (reference sequence). The CDR3 extends over 16 amino acids. Trimming took 4 bases from V and 5 from J; bases not matched to a gene: 9.

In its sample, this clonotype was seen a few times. In DNA form, the CDR3 reads TGCGCCAGCAGCCAAGAAGGTGGCGGGAGGTTGCCAGATACGCAGTATTTT. Translation gives CASSQEGGGRLPDTQYF. The chain joins TRBV4-1 to TRBJ2-3; 8 positions agree with TRBD2. Germline CDR1 MGHRA, CDR2 YSYEKL. CDR3 length equals 17 residues. J was trimmed by 4 bases and V by 0 bases; bases with no gene match: 9.

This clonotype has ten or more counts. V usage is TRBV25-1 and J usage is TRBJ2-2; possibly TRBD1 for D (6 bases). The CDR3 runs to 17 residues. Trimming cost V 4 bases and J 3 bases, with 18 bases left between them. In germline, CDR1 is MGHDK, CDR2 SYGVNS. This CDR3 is CASSAPRGGPDTGELFF. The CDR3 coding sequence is TGTGCCAGCAGTGCTCCGCGAGGGGGACCAGACACCGGGGAGCTGTTTTTT.

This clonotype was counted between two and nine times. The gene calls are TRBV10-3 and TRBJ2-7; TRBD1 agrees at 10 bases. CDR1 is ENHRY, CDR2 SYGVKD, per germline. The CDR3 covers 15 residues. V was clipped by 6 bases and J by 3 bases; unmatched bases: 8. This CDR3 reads CAISARDRGLYEQYF. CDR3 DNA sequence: TGTGCCATCAGCGCCCGGGACAGGGGCCTCTACGAGCAGTACTTC.

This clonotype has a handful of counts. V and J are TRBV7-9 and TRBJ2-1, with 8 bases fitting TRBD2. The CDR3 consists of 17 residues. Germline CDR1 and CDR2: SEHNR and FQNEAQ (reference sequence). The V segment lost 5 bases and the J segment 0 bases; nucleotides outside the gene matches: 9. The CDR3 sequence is CASSPGTSGRSYNEQFF. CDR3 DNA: TGTGCCAGCAGCCCGGGAACTAGCGGACGCTCCTACAATGAGCAGTTCTTC.

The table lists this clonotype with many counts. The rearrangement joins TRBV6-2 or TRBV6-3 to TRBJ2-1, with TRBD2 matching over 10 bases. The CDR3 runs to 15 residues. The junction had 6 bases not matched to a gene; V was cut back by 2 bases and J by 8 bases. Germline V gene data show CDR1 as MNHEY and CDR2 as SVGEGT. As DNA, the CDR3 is TGTGCCAGCAGTTACCGGACTAGCGGCTTCGATGAGCAGTTCTTC. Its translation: CASSYRTSGFDEQFF.

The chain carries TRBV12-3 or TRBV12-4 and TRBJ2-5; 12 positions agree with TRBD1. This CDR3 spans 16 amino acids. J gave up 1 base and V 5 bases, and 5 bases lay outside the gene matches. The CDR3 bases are TGTGCCAGCAGTGGCCGGGACAGGGGGCCCCAAGAGACCCAGTACTTC. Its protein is CASSGRDRGPQETQYF.

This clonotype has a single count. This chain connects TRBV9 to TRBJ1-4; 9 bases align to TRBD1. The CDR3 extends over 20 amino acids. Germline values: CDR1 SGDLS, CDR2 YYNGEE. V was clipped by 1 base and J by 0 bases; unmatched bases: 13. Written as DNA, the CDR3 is TGTGCCAGCAGCGTAAGACCGGGACAGGGACCTATTGCAACTAATGAAAAACTGTTTTTT. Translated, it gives CASSVRPGQGPIATNEKLFF.

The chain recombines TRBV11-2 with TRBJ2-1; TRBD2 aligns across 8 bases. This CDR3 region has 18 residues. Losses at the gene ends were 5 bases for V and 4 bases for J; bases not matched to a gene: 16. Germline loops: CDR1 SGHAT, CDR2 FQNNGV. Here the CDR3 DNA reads TGTGCCAGCAGCCAACCTGGAGGCCTAGCGGGCGCATACAATGAGCAGTTCTTC. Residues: CASSQPGGLAGAYNEQFF.

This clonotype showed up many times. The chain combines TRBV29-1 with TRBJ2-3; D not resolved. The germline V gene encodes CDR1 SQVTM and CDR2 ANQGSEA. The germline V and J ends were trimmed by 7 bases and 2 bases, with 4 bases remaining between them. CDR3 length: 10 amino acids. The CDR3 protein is CSAYTDTQYF. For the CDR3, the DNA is TGCAGCGCCTACACAGATACGCAGTATTTT.

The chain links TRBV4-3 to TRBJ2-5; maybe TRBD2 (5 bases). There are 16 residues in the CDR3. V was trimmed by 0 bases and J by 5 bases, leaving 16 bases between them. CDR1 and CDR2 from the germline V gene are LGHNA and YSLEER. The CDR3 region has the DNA TGCGCCAGCAGCCAAGATGTCCAGGAGGAGTGGGAGACCCAGTACTTC. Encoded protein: CASSQDVQEEWETQYF.

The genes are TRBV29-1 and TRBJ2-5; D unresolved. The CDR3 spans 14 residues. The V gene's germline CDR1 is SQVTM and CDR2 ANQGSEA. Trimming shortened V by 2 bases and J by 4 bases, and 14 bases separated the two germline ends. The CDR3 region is CSVEHILMGETQYF. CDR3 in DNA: TGCAGCGTTGAACATATTCTAATGGGAGAGACCCAGTACTTC.

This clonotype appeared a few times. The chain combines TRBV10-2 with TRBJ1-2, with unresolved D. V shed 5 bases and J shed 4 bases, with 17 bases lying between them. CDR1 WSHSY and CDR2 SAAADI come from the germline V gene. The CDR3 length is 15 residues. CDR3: CASSSGRLPFYGYTF. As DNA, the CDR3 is TGCGCCAGCAGTTCCGGACGGCTCCCCTTCTATGGCTACACCTTC.

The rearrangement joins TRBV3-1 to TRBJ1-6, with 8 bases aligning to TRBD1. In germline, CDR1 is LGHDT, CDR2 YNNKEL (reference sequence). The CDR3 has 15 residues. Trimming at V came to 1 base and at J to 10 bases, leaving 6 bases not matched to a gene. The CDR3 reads CASSQGQGPFSPLHF. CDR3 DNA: TGTGCCAGCAGCCAAGGACAGGGGCCGTTCTCACCCCTCCACTTT. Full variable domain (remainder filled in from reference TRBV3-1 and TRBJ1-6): DTAVSQTPKYLVTQMGNDKSIKCEQNLGHDTMYWYKQDSKKFLKIMFSYNNKELIINETVPNRFSPKSPDKAHLNLHINSLELGDSAVYFCASSQGQGPFSPLHFGNGTRLTVT.

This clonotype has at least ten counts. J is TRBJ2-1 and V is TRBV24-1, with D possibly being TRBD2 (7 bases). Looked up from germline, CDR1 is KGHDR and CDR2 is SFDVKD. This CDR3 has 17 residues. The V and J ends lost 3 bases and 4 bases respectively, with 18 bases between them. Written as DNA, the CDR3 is TGTGCCACCAGTGATGCCCGAGGCGGGGGCCTTTACAATGAGCAGTTCTTC. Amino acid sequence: CATSDARGGGLYNEQFF.

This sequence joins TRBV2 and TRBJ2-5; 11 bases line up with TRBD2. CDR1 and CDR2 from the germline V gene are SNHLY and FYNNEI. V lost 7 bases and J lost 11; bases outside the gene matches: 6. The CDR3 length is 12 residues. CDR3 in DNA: TGTGCCAGCACGACTAGCGGGGCAACGCAGTACTTC. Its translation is CASTTSGATQYF.

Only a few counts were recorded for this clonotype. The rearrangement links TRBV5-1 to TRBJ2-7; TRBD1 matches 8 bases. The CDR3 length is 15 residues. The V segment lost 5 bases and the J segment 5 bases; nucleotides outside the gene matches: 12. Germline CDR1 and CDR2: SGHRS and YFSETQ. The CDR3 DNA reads TGCGCCAGCAGATCCACCGGGACAGGTGTCCACGAGCAGTACTTC. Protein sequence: CASRSTGTGVHEQYF.